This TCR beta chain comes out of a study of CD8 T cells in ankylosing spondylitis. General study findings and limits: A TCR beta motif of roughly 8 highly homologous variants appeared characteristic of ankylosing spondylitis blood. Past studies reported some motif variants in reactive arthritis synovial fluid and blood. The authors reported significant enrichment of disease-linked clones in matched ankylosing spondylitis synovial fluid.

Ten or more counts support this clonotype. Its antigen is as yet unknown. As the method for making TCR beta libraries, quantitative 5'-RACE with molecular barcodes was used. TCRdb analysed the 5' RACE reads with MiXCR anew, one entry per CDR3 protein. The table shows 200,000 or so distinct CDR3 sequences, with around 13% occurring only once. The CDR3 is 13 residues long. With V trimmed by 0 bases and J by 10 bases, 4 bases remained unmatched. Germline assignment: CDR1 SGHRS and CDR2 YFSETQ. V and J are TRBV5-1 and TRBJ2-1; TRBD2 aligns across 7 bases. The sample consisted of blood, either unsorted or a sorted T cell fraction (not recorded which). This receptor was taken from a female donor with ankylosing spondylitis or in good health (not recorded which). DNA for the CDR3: TGCGCCAGCAGCTTGGACGGGGGGATCGAGCAGTTCTTC. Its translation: CASSLDGGIEQFF.